The 21 T cell receptor beta chains below all came from one sample that was sequenced in a study of post-analysis software for immune sequencing data. General observations from the study: Elevated frequency relative to controls characterized several TRBV segments in patients, TRBV5-6, TRBV5-1 and TRBV20-1 among them.

Carried by the TCR beta cDNA libraries were unique molecular identifiers. A single record per CDR3 protein comes from TCRdb applying MiXCR to the PCR reads. The data show some 890,000 distinct CDR3 sequences, under 70% seen once. No cognate antigen is known for these TCRs. Material: blood. The receptors were gathered from a girl aged 10-17 years with multiple sclerosis.

This sequence joins TRBV6-5 and TRBJ2-1; D gene ambiguous. This CDR3 spans 14 amino acids. Trimming removed 5 bases from V and 7 bases from J, with 15 bases in between. The germline CDR1 and CDR2 sequences are MNHEY and SVGAGI. The CDR3 bases are TGTGCCAGCAGTATTAGACCCCCTGGGAATGAGCAGTTCTTC. The encoded protein is CASSIRPPGNEQFF.

This clonotype was recorded a few times. The chain employs TRBV25-1 and TRBJ2-4; 7 bases fit TRBD1. The end of the DNA is better explained by TRBJ2-7, so the J call may be wrong. CDR1 MGHDK and CDR2 SYGVNS come from the germline V gene. The CDR3 is 15 residues long. As DNA, the CDR3 is TGTGCCAGCAGTGAATTGGGACAGACCTTCTACGAGCAGTACTTC. Translating gives CASSELGQTFYEQYF.

The chain links TRBV12-3 or TRBV12-4 to TRBJ2-2; 8 bases are a match to TRBD1. V lost 2 bases and J lost 6; bases outside the gene matches: 5. The CDR3 runs to 15 residues. CDR3 in DNA: TGTGCCAGCAGTTTAAGGACAGGGACCTCCGGGGAGCTGTTTTTT. Its protein is CASSLRTGTSGELFF.

The chain links TRBV5-1 to TRBJ2-2; TRBD2 matches at 9 bases. The germline V gene encodes CDR1 SGHRS and CDR2 YFSETQ. CDR3 length: 16 amino acids. The J segment lost 0 bases and the V segment lost 4 bases, leaving 4 bases of the junction unmatched. The DNA of the CDR3 is TGCGCCAGCAGCATCCGGACTAGCGCGAACACCGGGGAGCTGTTTTTT. Amino acids: CASSIRTSANTGELFF.

The chain uses TRBV4-2 and TRBJ1-5; perhaps TRBD1 as D (6 bases). CDR1 and CDR2 from the germline V gene are LGHNA and YNFKEQ. V shed 0 bases and J shed 7 bases, with 13 bases lying between them. The CDR3 is 15 amino acids. The CDR3 DNA is TGTGCCAGCAGCCAAGAACGGGGTAGGGGGCAGCCCCAGCATTTT. This sequence encodes CASSQERGRGQPQHF.

Only one count was recorded for this clonotype. This chain joins TRBV7-9 and TRBJ2-7; TRBD2 matches 13 bases. The CDR3 is made up of 16 amino acids. Germline values: CDR1 SEHNR, CDR2 FQNEAQ (reference sequence). V lost 5 bases to trimming and J lost 6 bases; unmatched junction nucleotides: 10. The CDR3 bases are TGTGCCAGCAGCCCCAGGACTAGCGGGAGAGGGCTCGAGCAGTACTTC. It translates to CASSPRTSGRGLEQYF.

The chain links TRBV20-1 to TRBJ2-7, with 10 bases aligning to TRBD2. V trimming: 6 bases; J trimming: 2 bases; junction bases outside the gene matches: 7. Germline values: CDR1 DFQATT, CDR2 SNEGSKA (reference sequence). The CDR3 has 14 residues. The CDR3 DNA is TGCAGTGCCACGAGGACTAGCGGTACCTACGAGCAGTACTTC. This translates into CSATRTSGTYEQYF.

This clonotype was seen a few times. This rearrangement joins TRBV5-1 to TRBJ2-3; D remains ambiguous. Trimming took 5 bases from V and 4 from J, leaving 8 bases between them. CDR3 size: 12 residues. Per the germline V gene, CDR1 is SGHRS and CDR2 is YFSETQ. In DNA, the CDR3 is TGCGCCAGCAGAAACCTAGCAGATACGCAGTATTTT. Translation gives CASRNLADTQYF.

The gene calls are TRBV18 and TRBJ1-2, with D possibly TRBD1 on 5 matching bases. The length of the CDR3 is 13 residues. Looked up from germline, CDR1 is KGHSH and CDR2 is LQKENI. The V and J ends lost 6 bases and 4 bases respectively, with 12 bases between them. The CDR3: CASSTDEGYGYTF. The CDR3 DNA reads as TGTGCCAGCTCGACAGACGAGGGCTATGGCTACACCTTC.

The chain uses TRBV20-1 and TRBJ2-4; tentatively, D is TRBD1 (7 bases). CDR1 DFQATT and CDR2 SNEGSKA come from the germline V gene (reference sequence). Trimming took off 4 bases at V and 1 base at J, with 14 bases between the two ends. The CDR3 totals 15 residues. The CDR3 here is CSAKDRAGAKNIQYF. Here the CDR3 DNA reads TGCAGTGCTAAAGACAGGGCGGGGGCCAAAAACATTCAGTACTTC.

This CDR3 is CASKAGFLTDTQYF. In nucleotides, the CDR3 is TGCGCCAGCAAGGCGGGGTTCCTCACAGATACGCAGTATTTT. The chain is built from TRBV5-1 and TRBJ2-3; weak D call: TRBD2 (6 bases). Trimming shortened V by 6 bases and J by 2 bases, and 13 bases separated the two germline ends. Germline loops: CDR1 SGHRS, CDR2 YFSETQ. This CDR3 has 14 residues.

About this clonotype: A junction boundary mismatches the germline segment, possibly from a read error. CDR3 protein: CASSLEWGAPNTGEPFF. DNA of the CDR3: TGCGCCAGCAGCTTGGAATGGGGAGCCCCTAACACCGGGGAGCCGTTTTTT. The chain is built from TRBV5-1 and TRBJ2-2; perhaps TRBD2 as D (5 bases). CDR1 is SGHRS, CDR2 YFSETQ, per germline. This CDR3 is built from 17 residues.

J is TRBJ1-5 and V is TRBV7-2; 7 bases match TRBD1. J was trimmed by 5 bases and V by 4 bases; bases with no gene match: 14. Germline CDR1 is SGHTA and CDR2 is FQGNSA. This CDR3 has 17 residues. In DNA, the CDR3 is TGTGCCAGCAGCTCAGTGGGCCGCGAGGGGGCATATCAGCCCCAGCATTTT. Its translation is CASSSVGREGAYQPQHF.

This chain links TRBV6-5 with TRBJ1-2; no firm D call. Per the germline V gene, CDR1 is MNHEY and CDR2 is SVGAGI. With 8 bases removed from V and 0 bases from J, the gap between germline ends came to 10 bases. This CDR3 is 13 amino acids long. CDR3 region: CASLGRPNYGYTF. In DNA, the CDR3 is TGTGCCAGCCTCGGACGGCCTAACTATGGCTACACCTTC.

This sequence joins TRBV27 and TRBJ2-4, with a tentative D call TRBD1 (6 bases). TRBJ2-7 matches the DNA end more closely, so the J call is doubtful. Germline V gene data show CDR1 as MNHEY and CDR2 as SMNVEV (reference sequence). This CDR3 region has 13 residues. The CDR3 loop reads CASGAGEGYEQYF. The CDR3 coding sequence is TGTGCCAGCGGAGCAGGGGAAGGCTACGAGCAGTACTTC.

The chain carries TRBV12-3 or TRBV12-4 and TRBJ1-2; D gene uncertain. The CDR3 covers 12 residues. With 8 bases removed from V and 7 bases from J, the gap between germline ends came to 14 bases. The CDR3 DNA reads TGTGCCAGCCGCCTCCTATTGGGTGGCTACACCTTC. Residues: CASRLLLGGYTF.

This clonotype was detected a few times. The chain joins TRBV12-5 to TRBJ2-5; 13 nucleotides match TRBD2. Germline assignment: CDR1 LGHNT and CDR2 FRNRAP. CDR3 length equals 15 residues. V shed 3 bases, J shed 11 bases, and the junction held 9 bases outside the gene matches. The CDR3 DNA reads as TGTGCTAGTGGTTTAGGACTAGCGGGAGTTAATGAGCAGTACTTC. Encoded protein: CASGLGLAGVNEQYF.

This clonotype has more than one count but fewer than ten. The genes are TRBV24-1 and TRBJ2-3; 11 nucleotides agree with TRBD2. CDR1 and CDR2 (germline): KGHDR, SFDVKD. The CDR3 is 16 amino acids. V trimming: 4 bases; J trimming: 2 bases; junction bases outside the gene matches: 4. In nucleotides, the CDR3 is TGTGCCACCAGTGACCCGACTAGCGGGGCCACAGATACGCAGTATTTT. Translation gives CATSDPTSGATDTQYF.

In this sample, this clonotype turned up once. This chain joins TRBV12-3 or TRBV12-4 and TRBJ1-1, with a possible D match to TRBD1 (6 bases). The length of the CDR3 is 14 residues. Trimming pared 1 base from V and 5 bases from J, leaving 11 bases between. This chain's CDR3 is CASSLGTVRTEAFF. CDR3 DNA: TGTGCCAGCAGTTTAGGGACAGTGCGGACTGAAGCTTTCTTT.

The V and J genes are TRBV14 and TRBJ1-1, with TRBD1 as a possible D gene (5 bases). The CDR3 contains 14 residues. Deletions cut 0 bases from V and 7 bases from J, with 12 bases between. Germline CDR1 and CDR2: SGHDN and FVKESK. CDR3 loop: CASSQDLGTGEAFF. Written as DNA, the CDR3 is TGTGCCAGCAGCCAAGATCTGGGGACGGGTGAAGCTTTCTTT.

In this sample, this clonotype turned up many times. The chain carries TRBV7-9 and TRBJ1-5; D is ambiguous. The CDR3 covers 15 residues. CDR1 and CDR2 from the germline V gene are SEHNR and FQNEAQ (reference sequence). The V end lost 1 base, the J end lost 0 bases, and 7 bases lay between the germline ends. The CDR3: CASSLGGDSNQPQHF. The CDR3 DNA follows: TGTGCCAGCAGCTTAGGGGGAGATAGCAATCAGCCCCAGCATTTT.